The sequence of this T cell receptor beta chain was determined in a study of T cells in Graves' hyperthyroidism and ophthalmopathy. Study-level background: The initial diagnosis was the point when peripheral blood was collected, ahead of any treatment.

TCR beta CDR3 regions were amplified from RNA transcripts. First-round RT-PCR of the TCR CDR3 relied on the HTBI primer set. TCRdb reprocessed the multiplex PCR reads via MiXCR and lists one record per CDR3 protein. The sample lists about 55,000 distinct CDR3 sequences, approximately 57% seen once, with approximately 3.6% in the top ten. Whole-study results and caveats: Before onset, ophthalmopathy was predicted by the model a median around 6 months earlier.

CDR1 SNHLY and CDR2 FYNNEI come from the germline V gene. The CDR3 has 16 amino acids. Trimming took off 7 bases at V and 1 base at J, with 19 bases between the two ends. Of note for this clonotype: Its antigen is unidentified.

What was sequenced was blood. The source of this sequence is a woman aged 60-75 years with Graves' ophthalmopathy. The chain is built from TRBV2 and TRBJ1-2, with a weak D call TRBD1 (5 bases). The CDR3 DNA reads as TGTGCCAGCACCCTGGATCGGGGGGGATATAACTATGGCTACACCTTC. Translating gives CASTLDRGGYNYGYTF. Full variable domain (missing parts from reference TRBV2 and TRBJ1-2): EPEVTQTPSHQVTQMGQEVILRCVPISNHLYFYWYRQILGQKVEFLVSFYNNEISEKSEIFDDQFSVERPDGSNFTLKIRSTKLEDSAMYFCASTLDRGGYNYGYTFGSGTRLTVV.